Described below is a single T cell receptor beta chain sequence and its context. The data are from a study of blood T cell repertoires in COVID-19. Overall study: T cells, B-cell-depleted T cells, or PBMCs provided the cDNA or gDNA that served as material.

Across roughly 25 US areas, participants ranged in age from roughly 18 to 95 years. Categorization into cohorts depended on clinical history that participants reported. Germline V lookup: CDR1 SGHTA, CDR2 FQGNSA. CDR3 length equals 15 residues. Deletions cut 2 bases from V and 7 bases from J, with 15 bases between. Sequencing used immunoSEQ multiplex PCR; TCRdb keeps in-frame clones, though not all of them. The sample lists roughly 400,000 clones; about 88% were seen once. The gene calls are TRBV7-2 and TRBJ2-1, with D possibly TRBD1 on 5 matching bases. This clonotype originated in a woman aged 18-29 years who had been exposed to COVID-19. The sequenced material came from PBMCs or T cells enriched from blood (not recorded which). The CDR3 region is CASSLIAGNSNEQFF. The CDR3 DNA sequence: TGTGCCAGCAGCTTAATCGCAGGGAATAGTAATGAGCAGTTCTTC.